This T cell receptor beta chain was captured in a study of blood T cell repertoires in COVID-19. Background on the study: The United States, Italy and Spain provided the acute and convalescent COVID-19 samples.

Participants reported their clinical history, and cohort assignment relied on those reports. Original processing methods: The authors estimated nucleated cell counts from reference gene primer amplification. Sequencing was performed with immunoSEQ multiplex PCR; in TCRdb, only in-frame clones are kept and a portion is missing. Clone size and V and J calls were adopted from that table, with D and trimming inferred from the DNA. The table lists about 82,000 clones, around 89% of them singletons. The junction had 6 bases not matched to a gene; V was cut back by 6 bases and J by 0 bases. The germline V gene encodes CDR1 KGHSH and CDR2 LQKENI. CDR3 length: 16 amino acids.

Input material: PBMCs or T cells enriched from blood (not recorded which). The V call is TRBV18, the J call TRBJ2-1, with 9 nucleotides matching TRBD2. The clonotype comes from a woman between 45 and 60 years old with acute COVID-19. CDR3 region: CASSPTSGPSYNEQFF. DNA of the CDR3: TGTGCCAGCTCTCCGACTAGCGGCCCCTCCTACAATGAGCAGTTCTTC.